What follows are 19 T cell receptor beta chains derived from one specimen sequenced in a study of control samples from healthy donors and cancer patients. Assay used: immunoSEQ multiplex PCR; TCRdb lists only in-frame clones, some missing. Among roughly 150,000 clones listed, around 88% were seen once. Input material: blood. All receptors come from a man aged 18-30 years in good health.

J is TRBJ2-3 and V is TRBV7-3, with 12 bases lining up with TRBD2. The junction had 9 bases not matched to a gene; V was cut back by 5 bases and J by 6 bases. CDR3 length: 16 amino acids. Germline V gene data show CDR1 as SGHTA and CDR2 as FQGTGA. For the CDR3, the DNA is TGTGCCAGCAGCCCCCGACTAGCGGGGGCTGGTGATACGCAGTATTTT. Amino acids: CASSPRLAGAGDTQYF.

The J gene is TRBJ2-7, the V gene TRBV12-3 or TRBV12-4; D not certain. The CDR3 extends over 13 amino acids. The germline V and J ends were trimmed by 3 bases and 1 base, with 7 bases remaining between them. The CDR3 coding sequence is TGTGCCAGCAGTTTCGCGGCTTCCTACGAGCAGTACTTC. As protein: CASSFAASYEQYF.

This chain connects TRBV4-3 to TRBJ2-2, with 12 bases aligning to TRBD2. With V trimmed by 3 bases and J by 7 bases, 6 bases remained unmatched. This CDR3 region has 16 residues. Germline CDR1 LGHNA, CDR2 YSLEER. The CDR3 reads CASSHPSGGADGELFF. In nucleotides, the CDR3 is TGCGCCAGCAGCCATCCTAGCGGGGGGGCCGACGGGGAGCTGTTTTTT.

The gene calls are TRBV6-5 and TRBJ2-7, with 8 nucleotides matching TRBD1. V shed 6 bases, J shed 1 base, and the junction held 2 bases outside the gene matches. This CDR3 has 13 amino acids. Germline lookup yields CDR1 MNHEY and CDR2 SVGAGI. CDR3 sequence: CASRGTGSYEQYF. In DNA form, the CDR3 reads TGTGCCAGCAGAGGGACAGGTTCCTACGAGCAGTACTTC.

V is TRBV27 and J is TRBJ2-1; TRBD1 agrees at 8 bases. The germline gives CDR1 MNHEY, CDR2 SMNVEV (reference sequence). Trimming at V came to 4 bases and at J to 9 bases, leaving 11 bases not matched to a gene. CDR3 length: 15 amino acids. As DNA, the CDR3 is TGTGCCAGCAGTTCCCCGGACAGGGTATCGAGTGAGCAGTTCTTC. It is translated as CASSSPDRVSSEQFF.

This sequence joins TRBV7-6 and TRBJ2-7; 7 nucleotides match TRBD2. The CDR3 length is 15 residues. J lost 0 bases, V lost 5 bases, and 7 bases had no gene match. CDR1 is SGHVS, CDR2 FNYEAQ, per germline. CDR3 bases: TGTGCCAGCAGCCAGTATCGCGGGAGCTCCTACGAGCAGTACTTC. Translating gives CASSQYRGSSYEQYF.

The CDR3 bases are TGTGCCTGCCCGCAGGGACCCAATTCACCCCTCCACTTT. It specifies CACPQGPNSPLHF. The chain links TRBV30 to TRBJ1-6, with D possibly being TRBD1 (5 bases). The CDR3 is 13 residues long. V was clipped by 6 bases and J by 7 bases, with 13 bases between them. CDR1 is GTSNPN and CDR2 is SVGIG in the germline V gene (reference sequence).

The V and J genes are TRBV28 and TRBJ2-1; D is possibly TRBD2 (7 bases). This CDR3 spans 16 amino acids. Trimming removed 4 bases from V and 7 bases from J, with 20 bases in between. Germline CDR1 reads MDHEN; CDR2 reads SYDVKM. The CDR3 coding sequence is TGTGCCAGCAGTTCTTTAGCGAAGGGGGGGGGAAATGAGCAGTTCTTC. Its translation is CASSSLAKGGGNEQFF.

The chain has TRBV7-9 and TRBJ2-7; D gene uncertain. V was shortened by 6 bases and J by 3 bases, with 9 bases between the two germline ends. The CDR3 is made up of 12 amino acids. The V gene's germline CDR1 is SEHNR and CDR2 FQNEAQ (reference sequence). The CDR3 loop reads CASSSDGYEQYF. Here the CDR3 DNA reads TGTGCCAGCAGTTCGGACGGCTACGAGCAGTACTTC.

In this sample, this clone turned up once. The chain recombines TRBV5-1 with TRBJ1-2; maybe TRBD1 (5 bases). The V gene lost 0 bases and the J gene lost 4 bases, with 16 bases spanning the gap. CDR1 and CDR2 (germline): SGHRS, YFSETQ. The CDR3 loop spans 16 amino acids. CDR3 in DNA: TGCGCCAGCAGCTTGGAAGGGGTTGGGTACTCCTATGGCTACACCTTC. It yields the protein CASSLEGVGYSYGYTF. The whole variable domain, remainder taken from reference TRBV5-1 and TRBJ1-2, is KAGVTQTPRYLIKTRGQQVTLSCSPISGHRSVSWYQQTPGQGLQFLFEYFSETQRNKGNFPGRFSGRQFSNSRSEMNVSTLELGDSALYLCASSLEGVGYSYGYTFGSGTRLTVV.

This chain connects TRBV9 to TRBJ1-2; D is perhaps TRBD1 (6 bases). The V gene lost 0 bases and the J gene lost 4 bases, with 19 bases spanning the gap. CDR1 and CDR2 (germline): SGDLS, YYNGEE. The CDR3 spans 17 residues. CDR3: CASSVGYIGGATYGYTF. As DNA, the CDR3 is TGTGCCAGCAGCGTAGGCTATATTGGGGGCGCGACCTATGGCTACACCTTC.

This chain links TRBV4-2 with TRBJ1-1, with D unresolved. The CDR3 runs to 15 residues. The V gene's germline CDR1 is LGHNA and CDR2 YNFKEQ. V shed 0 bases and J shed 0 bases, with 8 bases lying between them. The CDR3 DNA reads as TGTGCCAGCAGCCAAGACTGGCGGATGAACACTGAAGCTTTCTTT. It specifies CASSQDWRMNTEAFF.

This clone was counted a single time. The chain employs TRBV7-3 and TRBJ2-2; 14 bases are a match to TRBD2. Germline trimming cut 2 bases from V and 0 bases from J; bases unmatched to any gene: 5. This CDR3 is 19 amino acids long. Per germline, CDR1 SGHTA and CDR2 FQGTGA. The DNA for the CDR3 is TGTGCCAGCAGCTTACTGGGACTAGCGGGGGACCCGAACACCGGGGAGCTGTTTTTT. It translates to CASSLLGLAGDPNTGELFF.

The gene calls are TRBV10-3 and TRBJ2-7, with 8 bases fitting TRBD1. CDR3 length: 15 residues. Trimming cost V 6 bases and J 0 bases; bases outside gene matches: 7. Germline CDR1 ENHRY, CDR2 SYGVKD. Here the CDR3 reads CAISPGTGGSYEQYF. CDR3 sequence (DNA): TGTGCCATCAGCCCAGGGACAGGCGGCTCCTACGAGCAGTACTTC.

The chain links TRBV5-1 to TRBJ2-5; D uncertain. Germline CDR1 reads SGHRS; CDR2 reads YFSETQ. V gave up 0 bases and J gave up 2 bases, with 5 bases separating them. This CDR3 is built from 13 residues. CDR3 DNA sequence: TGCGCCAGCAGCTTGGTTGCGCAAGAGACCCAGTACTTC. It specifies CASSLVAQETQYF.

This rearrangement joins TRBV10-3 to TRBJ1-5, with 10 nucleotides matching TRBD1. Germline V gives CDR1 ENHRY, CDR2 SYGVKD. The CDR3 is 16 residues long. After removal of 5 bases from V and 2 bases from J, the junction contained 6 bases not matched to a gene. The CDR3 DNA is TGTGCCATCAGTAGACAGGGGGCGAGTGGCAATCAGCCCCAGCATTTT. Translation: CAISRQGASGNQPQHF.

The J gene is TRBJ2-7, the V gene TRBV12-5, with a tentative D call TRBD2 (5 bases). The V gene's germline CDR1 is LGHNT and CDR2 FRNRAP. CDR3 size: 15 residues. V lost 7 bases, J lost 1 base, and 17 bases lay in between. In nucleotides, the CDR3 is TGTGCTAGTGCCCTACTAGTTGATAGTTCCTACGAGCAGTACTTC. Amino acids: CASALLVDSSYEQYF.

The chain is built from TRBV9 and TRBJ2-5, with a possible D match to TRBD1 (6 bases). The CDR3 totals 14 residues. Germline assignment: CDR1 SGDLS and CDR2 YYNGEE. V gave up 0 bases and J gave up 0 bases, with 6 bases separating them. In nucleotides, the CDR3 is TGTGCCAGCAGCGTAGGGACAGACCAAGAGACCCAGTACTTC. Protein product: CASSVGTDQETQYF.

The CDR3, as DNA: TGTGCCAGCAGCTTAGTTGGCGGGGTTGGGACTGAAGCTTTCTTT. Translating it yields CASSLVGGVGTEAFF. This chain connects TRBV7-2 to TRBJ1-1; D unclear. V was pared by 1 base and J by 5 bases, with 14 bases between. CDR3 length: 15 amino acids. Germline CDR1 is SGHTA and CDR2 is FQGNSA.